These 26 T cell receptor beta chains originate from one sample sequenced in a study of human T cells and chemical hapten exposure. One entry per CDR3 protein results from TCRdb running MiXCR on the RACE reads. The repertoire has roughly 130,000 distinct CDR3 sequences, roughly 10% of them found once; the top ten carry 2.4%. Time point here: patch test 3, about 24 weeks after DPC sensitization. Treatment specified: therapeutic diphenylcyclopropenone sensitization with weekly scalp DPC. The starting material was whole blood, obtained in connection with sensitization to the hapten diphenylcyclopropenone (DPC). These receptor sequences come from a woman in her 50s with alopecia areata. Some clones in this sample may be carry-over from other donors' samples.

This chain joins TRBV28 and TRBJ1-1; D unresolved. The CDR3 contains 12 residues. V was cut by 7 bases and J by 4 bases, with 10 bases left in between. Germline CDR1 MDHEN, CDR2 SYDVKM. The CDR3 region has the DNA TGTGCCAGCACTTTTAGGAGCACTGAAGCTTTCTTT. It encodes CASTFRSTEAFF.

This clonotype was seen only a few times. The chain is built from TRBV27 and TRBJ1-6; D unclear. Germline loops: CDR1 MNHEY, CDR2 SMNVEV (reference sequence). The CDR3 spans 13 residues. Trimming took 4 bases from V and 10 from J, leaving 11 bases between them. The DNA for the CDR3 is TGTGCCAGCAGTTCTCCCCAATTGTCACCCCTCCACTTT. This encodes CASSSPQLSPLHF.

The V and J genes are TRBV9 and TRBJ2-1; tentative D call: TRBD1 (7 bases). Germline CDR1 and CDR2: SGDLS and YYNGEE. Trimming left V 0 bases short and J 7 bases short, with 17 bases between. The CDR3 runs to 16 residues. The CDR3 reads CASSVDSGGILNEQFF. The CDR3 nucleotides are TGTGCCAGCAGCGTAGATTCAGGGGGGATCCTTAATGAGCAGTTCTTC.

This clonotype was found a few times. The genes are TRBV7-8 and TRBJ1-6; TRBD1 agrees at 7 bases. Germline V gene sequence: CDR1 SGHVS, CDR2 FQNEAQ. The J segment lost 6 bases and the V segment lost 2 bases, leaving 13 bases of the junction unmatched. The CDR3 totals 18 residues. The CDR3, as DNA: TGTGCCAGCAGCTTATTTGCCCCGGGACAGCGAAGTAATTCACCCCTCCACTTT. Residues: CASSLFAPGQRSNSPLHF.

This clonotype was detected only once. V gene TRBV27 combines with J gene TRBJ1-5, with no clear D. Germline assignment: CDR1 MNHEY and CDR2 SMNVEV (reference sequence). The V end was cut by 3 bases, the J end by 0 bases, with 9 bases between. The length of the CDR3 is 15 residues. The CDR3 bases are TGTGCCAGCAGTTTCAAGGGCGCTAGCAATCAGCCCCAGCATTTT. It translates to CASSFKGASNQPQHF.

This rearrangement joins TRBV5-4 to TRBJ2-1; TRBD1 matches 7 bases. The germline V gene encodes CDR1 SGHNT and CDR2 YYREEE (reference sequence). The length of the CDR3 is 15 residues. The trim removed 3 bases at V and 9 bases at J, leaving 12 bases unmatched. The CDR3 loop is CASSSRQGRVSEQFF. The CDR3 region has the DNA TGTGCCAGCAGCTCCAGACAGGGTAGAGTGAGTGAGCAGTTCTTC.

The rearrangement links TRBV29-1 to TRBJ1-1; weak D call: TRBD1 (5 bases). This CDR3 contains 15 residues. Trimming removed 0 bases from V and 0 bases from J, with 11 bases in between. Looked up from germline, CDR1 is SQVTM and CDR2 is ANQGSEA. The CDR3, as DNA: TGCAGCGTTGAAGATTGGATAGGGGTGAACACTGAAGCTTTCTTT. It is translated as CSVEDWIGVNTEAFF.

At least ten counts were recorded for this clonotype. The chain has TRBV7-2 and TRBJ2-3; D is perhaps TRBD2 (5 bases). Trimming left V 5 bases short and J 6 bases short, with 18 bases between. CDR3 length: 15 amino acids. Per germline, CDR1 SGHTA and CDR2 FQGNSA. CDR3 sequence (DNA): TGTGCCAGCAGCACACGTAGCGCCACTACGGATACGCAGTATTTT. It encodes CASSTRSATTDTQYF.

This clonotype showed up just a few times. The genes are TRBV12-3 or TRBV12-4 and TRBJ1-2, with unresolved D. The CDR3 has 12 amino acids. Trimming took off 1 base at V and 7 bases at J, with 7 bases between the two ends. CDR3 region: CASSLGQSGYTF. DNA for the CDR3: TGTGCCAGCAGTTTAGGGCAGAGTGGCTACACCTTC.

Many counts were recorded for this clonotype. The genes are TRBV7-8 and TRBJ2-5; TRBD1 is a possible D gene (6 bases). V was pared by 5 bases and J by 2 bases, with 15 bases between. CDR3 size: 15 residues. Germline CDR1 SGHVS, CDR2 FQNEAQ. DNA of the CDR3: TGTGCCAGCAGCCCTACGCCACAGGGTCAAGAGACCCAGTACTTC. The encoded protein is CASSPTPQGQETQYF.

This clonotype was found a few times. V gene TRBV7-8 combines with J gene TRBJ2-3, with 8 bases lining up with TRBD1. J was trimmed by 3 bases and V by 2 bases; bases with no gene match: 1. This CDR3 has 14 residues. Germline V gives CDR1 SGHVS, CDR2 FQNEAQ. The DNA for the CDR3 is TGTGCCAGCAGCTTAAACAGGGGGACAGATACGCAGTATTTT. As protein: CASSLNRGTDTQYF.

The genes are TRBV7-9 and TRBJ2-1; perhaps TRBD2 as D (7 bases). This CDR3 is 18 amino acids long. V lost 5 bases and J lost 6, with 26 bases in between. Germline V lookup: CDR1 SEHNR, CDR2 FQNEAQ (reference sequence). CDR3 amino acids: CASSLQRGGQGGGNEQFF. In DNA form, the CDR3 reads TGTGCCAGCAGCCTTCAACGAGGAGGGCAGGGAGGGGGCAATGAGCAGTTCTTC.

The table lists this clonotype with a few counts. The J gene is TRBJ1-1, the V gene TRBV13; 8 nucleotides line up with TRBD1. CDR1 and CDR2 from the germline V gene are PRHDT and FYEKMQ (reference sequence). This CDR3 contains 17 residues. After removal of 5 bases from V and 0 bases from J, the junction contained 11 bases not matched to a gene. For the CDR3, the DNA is TGTGCCAGCAGCCACCCCCCGGACAGGGACATGAACACTGAAGCTTTCTTT. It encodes CASSHPPDRDMNTEAFF.

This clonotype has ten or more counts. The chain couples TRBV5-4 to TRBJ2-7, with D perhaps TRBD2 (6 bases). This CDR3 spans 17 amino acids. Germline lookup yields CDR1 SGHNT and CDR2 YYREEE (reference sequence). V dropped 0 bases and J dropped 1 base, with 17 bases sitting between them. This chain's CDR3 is CASSLARSSGLSYEQYF. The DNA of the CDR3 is TGTGCCAGCAGCTTGGCCCGAAGTAGCGGCCTTTCCTACGAGCAGTACTTC.

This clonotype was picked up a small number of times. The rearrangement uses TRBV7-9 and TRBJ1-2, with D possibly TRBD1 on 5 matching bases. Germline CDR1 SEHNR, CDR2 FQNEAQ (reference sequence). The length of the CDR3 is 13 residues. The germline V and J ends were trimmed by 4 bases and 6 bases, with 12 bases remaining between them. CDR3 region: CASSSAGENGYTF. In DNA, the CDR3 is TGTGCCAGCAGCTCCGCGGGGGAGAATGGCTACACCTTC.

This chain's CDR3 is CASSYGVTSYNEQFF. The CDR3 DNA follows: TGTGCCAGCAGTTACGGCGTAACCTCCTACAATGAGCAGTTCTTC. This rearrangement joins TRBV6-2 or TRBV6-3 to TRBJ2-1, with D uncertain. Germline V gene sequence: CDR1 MNHEY, CDR2 SVGEGT. Trimming stripped 2 bases from V and 0 bases from J, with 8 bases between. This CDR3 contains 15 residues.

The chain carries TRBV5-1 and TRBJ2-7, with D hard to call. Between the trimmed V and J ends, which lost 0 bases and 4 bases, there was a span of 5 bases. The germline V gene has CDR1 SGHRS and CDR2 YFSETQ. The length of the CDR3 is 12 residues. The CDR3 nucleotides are TGCGCCAGCAGCTTGGGGGATTACGAGCAGTACTTC. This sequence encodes CASSLGDYEQYF.

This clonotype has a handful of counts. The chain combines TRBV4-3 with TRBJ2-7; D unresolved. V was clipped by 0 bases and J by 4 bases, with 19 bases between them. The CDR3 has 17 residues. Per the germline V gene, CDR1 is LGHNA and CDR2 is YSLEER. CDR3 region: CASSQDLVVMGKYEQYF. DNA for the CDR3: TGCGCCAGCAGCCAAGATCTAGTAGTTATGGGGAAGTACGAGCAGTACTTC.

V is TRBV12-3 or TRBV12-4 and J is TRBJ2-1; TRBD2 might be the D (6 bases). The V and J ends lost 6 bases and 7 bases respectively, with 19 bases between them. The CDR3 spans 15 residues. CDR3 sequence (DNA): TGTGCCAGCAGAGCTAGGGTTACTAGCCCGAATGAGCAGTTCTTC. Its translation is CASRARVTSPNEQFF.

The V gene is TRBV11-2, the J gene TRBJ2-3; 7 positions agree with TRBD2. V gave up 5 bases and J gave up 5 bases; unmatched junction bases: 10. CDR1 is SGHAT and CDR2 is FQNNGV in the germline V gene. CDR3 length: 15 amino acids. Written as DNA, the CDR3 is TGTGCCAGCAGCCCACGAGCGGGAAGGGGAGATACGCAGTATTTT. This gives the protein CASSPRAGRGDTQYF.

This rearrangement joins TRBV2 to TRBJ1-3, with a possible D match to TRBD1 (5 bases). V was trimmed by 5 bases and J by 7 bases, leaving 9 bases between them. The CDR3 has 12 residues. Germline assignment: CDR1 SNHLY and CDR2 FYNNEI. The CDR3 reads CASSWDFNTIYF. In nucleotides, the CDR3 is TGTGCCAGCAGTTGGGACTTCAACACCATATATTTT.

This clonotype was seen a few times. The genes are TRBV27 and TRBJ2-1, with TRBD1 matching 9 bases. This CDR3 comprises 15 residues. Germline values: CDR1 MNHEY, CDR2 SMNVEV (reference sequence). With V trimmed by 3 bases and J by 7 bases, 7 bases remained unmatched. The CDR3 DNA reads TGTGCCAGCAGTTTTGACAGGGGGGGGATGAATGAGCAGTTCTTC. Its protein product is CASSFDRGGMNEQFF.

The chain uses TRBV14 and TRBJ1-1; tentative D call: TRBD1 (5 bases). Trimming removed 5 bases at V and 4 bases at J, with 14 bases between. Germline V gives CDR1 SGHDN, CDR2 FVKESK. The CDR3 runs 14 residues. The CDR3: CASSVRDSGTEAFF. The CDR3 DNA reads TGTGCCAGCAGCGTGCGGGACTCGGGCACTGAAGCTTTCTTT.

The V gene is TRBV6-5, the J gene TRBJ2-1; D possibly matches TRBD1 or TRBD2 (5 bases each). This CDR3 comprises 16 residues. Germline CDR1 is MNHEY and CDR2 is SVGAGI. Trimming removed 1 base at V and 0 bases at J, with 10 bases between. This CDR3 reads CASSYWAGSSYNEQFF. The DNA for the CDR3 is TGTGCCAGCAGTTACTGGGCAGGGAGCTCCTACAATGAGCAGTTCTTC.

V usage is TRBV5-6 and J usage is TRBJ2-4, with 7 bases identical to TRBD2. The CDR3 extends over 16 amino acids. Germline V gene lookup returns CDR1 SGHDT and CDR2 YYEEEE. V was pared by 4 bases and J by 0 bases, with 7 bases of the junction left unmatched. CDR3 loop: CASSPGLNLAKNIQYF. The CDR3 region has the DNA TGTGCCAGCAGCCCGGGACTAAATTTAGCCAAAAACATTCAGTACTTC.

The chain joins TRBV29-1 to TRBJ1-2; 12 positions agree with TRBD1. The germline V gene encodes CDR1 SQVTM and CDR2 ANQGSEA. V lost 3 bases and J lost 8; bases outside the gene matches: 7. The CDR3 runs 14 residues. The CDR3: CSVDGGQGAGGYTF. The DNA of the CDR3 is TGCAGCGTTGATGGGGGACAGGGGGCCGGAGGCTACACCTTC.